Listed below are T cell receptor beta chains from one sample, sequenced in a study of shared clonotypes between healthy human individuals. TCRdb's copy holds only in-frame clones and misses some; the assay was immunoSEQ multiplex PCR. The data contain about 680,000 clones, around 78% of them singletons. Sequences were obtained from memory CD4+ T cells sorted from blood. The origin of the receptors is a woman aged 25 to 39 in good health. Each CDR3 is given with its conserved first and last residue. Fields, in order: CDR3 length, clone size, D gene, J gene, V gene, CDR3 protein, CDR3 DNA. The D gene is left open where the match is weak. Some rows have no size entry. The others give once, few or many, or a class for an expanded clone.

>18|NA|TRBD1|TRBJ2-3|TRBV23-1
CASSQSMAGGSFTDTQYF
TGCGCCAGCAGTCAATCGATGGCAGGGGGTTCTTTCACAGATACGCAGTATTTT
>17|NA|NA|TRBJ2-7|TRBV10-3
CAVQDPGSRENSYEQYF
TGTGCCGTCCAGGACCCAGGGTCCAGAGAAAACTCCTACGAGCAGTACTTC
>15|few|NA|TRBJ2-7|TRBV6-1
CASKGSRDTPFEQYF
TGTGCCAGCAAAGGATCCCGGGACACCCCCTTCGAGCAGTACTTC
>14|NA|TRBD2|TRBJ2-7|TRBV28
CASTVRGGPYEQYF
TGTGCCAGCACCGTCCGGGGAGGGCCCTACGAGCAGTACTTC
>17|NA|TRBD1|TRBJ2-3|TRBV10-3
CAISRRPGTGGADTQYF
TGTGCCATCAGTCGCCGACCGGGGACAGGGGGAGCAGATACGCAGTATTTT
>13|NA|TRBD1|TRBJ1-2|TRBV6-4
CASSGPGGYGYTF
TGTGCCAGCAGTGGCCCAGGGGGCTATGGCTACACCTTC
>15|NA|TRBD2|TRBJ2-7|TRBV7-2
CASSHASGSSYEQYF
TGTGCCAGCAGCCATGCTAGCGGGAGTTCTTACGAGCAGTACTTC
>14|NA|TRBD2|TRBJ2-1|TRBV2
CASSWTSGTGEQFF
TGTGCCAGCAGTTGGACTAGCGGGACGGGTGAGCAGTTCTTC
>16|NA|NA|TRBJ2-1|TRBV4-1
CASSQDDRSSYNEQFF
TGCGCCAGCAGCCAAGATGACAGGAGCTCCTACAATGAGCAGTTCTTC
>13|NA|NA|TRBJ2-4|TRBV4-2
CASSQDGQGFQYF
TGTGCCAGCAGCCAAGACGGGCAGGGGTTTCAGTACTTC
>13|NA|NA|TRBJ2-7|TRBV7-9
CASSPSRVYEQYF
TGTGCCAGCAGCCCGAGCAGGGTCTACGAGCAGTACTTC
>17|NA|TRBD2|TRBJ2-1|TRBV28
CASSYEISGRAAGEQFF
TGTGCCAGCAGCTATGAAATTAGCGGGAGGGCCGCGGGTGAGCAGTTCTTC
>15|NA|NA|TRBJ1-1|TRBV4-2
CASSSRAGLETEAFF
TGTGCCAGCAGCTCGCGAGCAGGGCTGGAAACTGAAGCTTTCTTT
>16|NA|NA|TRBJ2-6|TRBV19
CASSNRESSGANVLTF
TGTGCCAGTAGTAACAGGGAAAGCTCTGGGGCCAACGTCCTGACTTTC
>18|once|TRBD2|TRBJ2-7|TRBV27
CASSLRQGGISGSYEQYF
TGTGCCAGCAGTTTGCGGCAGGGTGGTATTAGCGGGAGCTACGAGCAGTACTTC
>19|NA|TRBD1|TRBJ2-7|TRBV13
CASSSSRDRGLSSSYEQYF
TGTGCCAGCAGCTCTAGCCGGGACAGGGGGCTCTCTTCCTCCTACGAGCAGTACTTC
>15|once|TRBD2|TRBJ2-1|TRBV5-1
CASSLGASGSDEQFF
TGCGCCAGCAGCTTGGGTGCTAGCGGGAGCGATGAGCAGTTCTTC
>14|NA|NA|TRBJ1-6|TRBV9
CASSRQPSNSPLHF
TGTGCCAGCAGTCGACAACCGAGTAATTCACCCCTCCACTTT
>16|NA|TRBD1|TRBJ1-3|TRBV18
CASSVTGGSSGNTIYF
TGTGCCAGCTCAGTCACAGGGGGCTCCTCTGGAAACACCATATATTTT
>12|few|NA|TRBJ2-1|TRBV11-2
CASSLVGNEQFF
TGTGCCAGCAGCTTAGTAGGGAATGAGCAGTTCTTC
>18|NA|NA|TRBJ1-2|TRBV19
CASSSKASGGRENYGYTF
TGTGCCAGTAGTAGCAAAGCCTCGGGGGGACGAGAAAACTATGGCTACACCTTC
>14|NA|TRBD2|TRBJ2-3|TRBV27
CASSLQRDTDTQYF
TGTGCCAGCAGTTTACAGCGGGACACAGATACGCAGTATTTT
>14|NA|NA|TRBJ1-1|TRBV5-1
CASSADTPGTEAFF
TGCGCCAGCAGCGCAGATACGCCGGGCACTGAAGCTTTCTTT
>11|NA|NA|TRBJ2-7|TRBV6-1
CASSALYEQYF
TGTGCCAGCAGTGCTCTGTACGAGCAGTACTTC